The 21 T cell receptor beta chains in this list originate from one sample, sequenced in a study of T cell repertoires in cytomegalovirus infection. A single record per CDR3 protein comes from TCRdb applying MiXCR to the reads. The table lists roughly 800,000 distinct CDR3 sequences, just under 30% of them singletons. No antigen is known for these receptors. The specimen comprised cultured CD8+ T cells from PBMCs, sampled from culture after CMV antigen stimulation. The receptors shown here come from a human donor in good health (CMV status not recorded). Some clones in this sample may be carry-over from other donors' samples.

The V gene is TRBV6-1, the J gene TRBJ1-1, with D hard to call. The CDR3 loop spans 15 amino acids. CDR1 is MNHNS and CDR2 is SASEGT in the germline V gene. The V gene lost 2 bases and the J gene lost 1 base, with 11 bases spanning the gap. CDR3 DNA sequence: TGTGCCAGCAGTGAAAAGGGCTTGGCGAACACTGAAGCTTTCTTT. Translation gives CASSEKGLANTEAFF.

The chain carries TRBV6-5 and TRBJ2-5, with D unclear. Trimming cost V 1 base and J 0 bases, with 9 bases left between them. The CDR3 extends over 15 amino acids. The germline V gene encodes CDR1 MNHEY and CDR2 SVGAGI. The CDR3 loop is CASSYYQTNQETQYF. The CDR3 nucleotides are TGTGCCAGCAGTTACTACCAGACCAACCAAGAGACCCAGTACTTC.

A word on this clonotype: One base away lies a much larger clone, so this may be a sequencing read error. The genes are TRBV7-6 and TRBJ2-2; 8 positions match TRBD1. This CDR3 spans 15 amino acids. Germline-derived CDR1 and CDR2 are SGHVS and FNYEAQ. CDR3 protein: CANSFRTGNTGELFF. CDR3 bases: TGTGCCAACAGCTTCCGGACAGGGAATACCGGGGAGCTGTTTTTT.

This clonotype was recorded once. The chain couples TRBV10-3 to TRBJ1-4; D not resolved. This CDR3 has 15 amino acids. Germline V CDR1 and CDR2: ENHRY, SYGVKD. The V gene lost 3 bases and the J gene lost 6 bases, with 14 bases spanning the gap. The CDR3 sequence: CAISDREQRDEKLFF. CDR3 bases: TGTGCCATCAGTGACAGAGAGCAGCGAGATGAAAAACTGTTTTTT.

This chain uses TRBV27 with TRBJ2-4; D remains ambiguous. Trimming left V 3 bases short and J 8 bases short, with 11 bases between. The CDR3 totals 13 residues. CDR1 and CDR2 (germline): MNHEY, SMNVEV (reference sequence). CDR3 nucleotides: TGTGCCAGCAGTTTCGCGCAGTGGGACATTCAGTACTTC. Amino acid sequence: CASSFAQWDIQYF.

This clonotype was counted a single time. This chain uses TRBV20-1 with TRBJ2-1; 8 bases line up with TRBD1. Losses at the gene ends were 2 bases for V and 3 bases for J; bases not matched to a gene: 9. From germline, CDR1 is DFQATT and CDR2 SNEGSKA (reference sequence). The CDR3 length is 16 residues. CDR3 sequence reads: CSARPEPGQVYNEQFF. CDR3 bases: TGCAGTGCTAGACCTGAACCGGGACAGGTCTACAATGAGCAGTTCTTC.

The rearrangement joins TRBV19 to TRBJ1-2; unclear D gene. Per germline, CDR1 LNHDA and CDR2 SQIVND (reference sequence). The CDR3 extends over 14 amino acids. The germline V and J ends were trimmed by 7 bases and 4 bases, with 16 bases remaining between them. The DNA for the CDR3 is TGTGCCAGTACCATCCCTGGCAGCGCCTATGGCTACACCTTC. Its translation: CASTIPGSAYGYTF.

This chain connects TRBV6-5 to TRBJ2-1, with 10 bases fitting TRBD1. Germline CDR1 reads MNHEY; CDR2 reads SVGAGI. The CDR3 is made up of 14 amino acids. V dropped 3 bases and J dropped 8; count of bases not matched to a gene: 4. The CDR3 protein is CASSYGQGVDEQFF. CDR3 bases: TGTGCCAGCAGTTATGGACAGGGGGTGGATGAGCAGTTCTTC.

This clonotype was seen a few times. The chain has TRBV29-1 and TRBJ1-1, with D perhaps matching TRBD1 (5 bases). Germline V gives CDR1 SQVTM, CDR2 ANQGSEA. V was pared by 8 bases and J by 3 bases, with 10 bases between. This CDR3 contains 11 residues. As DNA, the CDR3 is TGCAGCACTGGAGGGGACACTGAAGCTTTCTTT. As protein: CSTGGDTEAFF.

The CDR3, as DNA: TGTGCCAGCAGTTTTGGGCTAGCGGGGGGGGGGGATGAGCAGTTCTTC. It specifies CASSFGLAGGGDEQFF. V is TRBV28 and J is TRBJ2-1, with 12 positions matching TRBD2. J was trimmed by 8 bases and V by 3 bases; bases with no gene match: 8. This CDR3 is built from 16 residues. Germline CDR1 is MDHEN and CDR2 is SYDVKM.

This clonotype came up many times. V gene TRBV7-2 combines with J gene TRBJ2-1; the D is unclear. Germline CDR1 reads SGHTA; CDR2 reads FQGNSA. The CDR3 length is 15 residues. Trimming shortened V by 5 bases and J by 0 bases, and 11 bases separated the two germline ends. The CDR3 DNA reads TGTGCCAGCAGCCCGGTACCAAGCTCCTACAATGAGCAGTTCTTC. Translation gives CASSPVPSSYNEQFF.

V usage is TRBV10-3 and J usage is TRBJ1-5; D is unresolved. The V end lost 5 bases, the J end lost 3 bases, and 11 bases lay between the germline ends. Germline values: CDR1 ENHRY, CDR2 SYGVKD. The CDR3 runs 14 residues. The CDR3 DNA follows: TGTGCCATCAGTAACCCGGGAGCCAATCAGCCCCAGCATTTT. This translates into CAISNPGANQPQHF.

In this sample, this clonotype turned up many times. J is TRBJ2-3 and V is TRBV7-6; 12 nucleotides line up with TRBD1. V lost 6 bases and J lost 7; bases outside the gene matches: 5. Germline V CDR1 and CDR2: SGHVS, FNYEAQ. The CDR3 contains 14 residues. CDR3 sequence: CASSSGQGAYTQYF. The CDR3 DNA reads TGTGCCAGCAGTTCGGGACAGGGGGCATATACGCAGTATTTT.

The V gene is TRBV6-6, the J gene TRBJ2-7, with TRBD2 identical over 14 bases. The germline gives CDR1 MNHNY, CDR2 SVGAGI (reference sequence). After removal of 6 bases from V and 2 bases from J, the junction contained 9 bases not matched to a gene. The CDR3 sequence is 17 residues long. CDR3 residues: CASSPRGLAGAPYEQYV. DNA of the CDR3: TGTGCCAGCAGCCCCAGGGGACTAGCGGGGGCCCCCTACGAGCAGTACGTC.

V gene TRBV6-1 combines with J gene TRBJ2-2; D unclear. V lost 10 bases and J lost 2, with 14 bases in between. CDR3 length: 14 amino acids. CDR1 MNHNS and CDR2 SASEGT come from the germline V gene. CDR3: CAILKALNTGELFF. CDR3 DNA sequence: TGTGCCATTCTCAAGGCACTTAACACCGGGGAGCTGTTTTTT.

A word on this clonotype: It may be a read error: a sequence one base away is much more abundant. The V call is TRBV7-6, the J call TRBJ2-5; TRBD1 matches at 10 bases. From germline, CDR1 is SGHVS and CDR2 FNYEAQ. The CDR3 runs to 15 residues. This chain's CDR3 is CASSFRDRGKQTLYF. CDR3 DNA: TGTGCCAGCAGCTTCCGGGACAGGGGAAAACAGACCCTGTACTTC. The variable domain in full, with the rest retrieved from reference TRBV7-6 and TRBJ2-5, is GAGVSQSPRYKVTKRGQDVALRCDPISGHVSLYWYRQALGQGPEFLTYFNYEAQQDKSGLPNDRFSAERPEGSISTLTIQRTEQRDSAMYRCASSFRDRGKQTLYFGPGTRLLVL.

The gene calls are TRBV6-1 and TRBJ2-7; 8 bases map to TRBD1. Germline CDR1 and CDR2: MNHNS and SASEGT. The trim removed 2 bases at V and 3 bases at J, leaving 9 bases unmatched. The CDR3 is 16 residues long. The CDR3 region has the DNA TGTGCCAGCAGTGAATGGTTCGGGACAGGAGTCTACGAGCAGTACTTC. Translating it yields CASSEWFGTGVYEQYF.

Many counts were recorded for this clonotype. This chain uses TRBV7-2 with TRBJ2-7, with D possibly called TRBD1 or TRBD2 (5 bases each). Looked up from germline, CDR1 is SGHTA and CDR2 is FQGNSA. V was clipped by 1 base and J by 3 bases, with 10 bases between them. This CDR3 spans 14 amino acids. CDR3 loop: CASSLGKGSYEQYF. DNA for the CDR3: TGTGCCAGCAGCTTAGGGAAGGGGAGCTACGAGCAGTACTTC.

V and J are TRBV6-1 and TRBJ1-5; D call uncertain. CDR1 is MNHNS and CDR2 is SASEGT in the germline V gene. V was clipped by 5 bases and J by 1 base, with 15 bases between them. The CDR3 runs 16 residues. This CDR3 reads CASSTTRGGSNQPQHF. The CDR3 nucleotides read TGTGCCAGCAGTACAACACGAGGAGGGAGCAATCAGCCCCAGCATTTT.

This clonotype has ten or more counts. The CDR3 DNA reads as TGTGCCAGCAGCCGGGGGACGGGATATAGCACAGATACGCAGTATTTT. It codes for CASSRGTGYSTDTQYF. V usage is TRBV7-9 and J usage is TRBJ2-3; tentative D call: TRBD2 (6 bases). The CDR3 has 16 residues. The germline V gene encodes CDR1 SEHNR and CDR2 FQNEAQ (reference sequence). With 5 bases removed from V and 0 bases from J, the gap between germline ends came to 15 bases.

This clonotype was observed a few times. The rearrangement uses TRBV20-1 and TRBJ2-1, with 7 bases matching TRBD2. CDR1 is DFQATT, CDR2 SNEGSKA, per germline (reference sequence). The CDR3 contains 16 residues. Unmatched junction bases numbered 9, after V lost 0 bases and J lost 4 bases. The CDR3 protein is CSARDPVGGEYNEQFF. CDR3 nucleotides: TGCAGTGCTAGAGATCCAGTGGGGGGGGAGTACAATGAGCAGTTCTTC.